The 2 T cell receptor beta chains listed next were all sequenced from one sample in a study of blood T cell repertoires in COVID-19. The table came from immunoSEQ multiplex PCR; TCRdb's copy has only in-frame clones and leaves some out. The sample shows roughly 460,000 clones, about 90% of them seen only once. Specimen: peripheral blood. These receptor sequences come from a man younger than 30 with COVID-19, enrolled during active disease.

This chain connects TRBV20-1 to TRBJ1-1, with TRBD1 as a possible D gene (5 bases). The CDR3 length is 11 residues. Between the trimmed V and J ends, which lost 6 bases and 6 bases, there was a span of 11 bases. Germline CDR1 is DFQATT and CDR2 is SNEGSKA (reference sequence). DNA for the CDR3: TGCAGTGCCAGGGTGGCCTCTGAAGCTTTCTTT. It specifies CSARVASEAFF.

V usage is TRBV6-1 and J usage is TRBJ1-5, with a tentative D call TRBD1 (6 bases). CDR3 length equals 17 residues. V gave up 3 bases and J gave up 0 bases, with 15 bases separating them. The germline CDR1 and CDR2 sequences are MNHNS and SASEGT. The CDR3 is CASSEKGGSYSNQPQHF. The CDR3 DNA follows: TGTGCCAGCAGTGAGAAGGGGGGGTCATATAGCAATCAGCCCCAGCATTTT.